This T cell receptor (beta chain) was observed in a study of Ad26.COV2.S vaccination and SARS-CoV-2 variants. Whole-study context: Donor joined the COV1001 Ad26.COV2.S trial arm.

Treatment indicated: some 19 received Ad26.COV2.S at low or high dose, single or two shots; five or six received placebo; per-sample allocation not given. Day 63 after the first vaccine or placebo injection was the time point for sampling. Per the germline V gene, CDR1 is SGDLS and CDR2 is YYNGEE. The CDR3 is made up of 13 amino acids. After removal of 3 bases from V and 1 base from J, the junction contained 1 base not matched to a gene. The protocol was immunoSEQ multiplex PCR, while the TCRdb copy is restricted to in-frame clones and leaves out a portion. The sample includes about 400,000 clones, about 92% of them seen just once.

The chain joins TRBV9 to TRBJ2-7; 7 nucleotides agree with TRBD2. Sequences were derived from peripheral blood, sampled in a trial of Ad26.COV2.S vaccine versus placebo. This TCR came from a person aged 18-65 years who received the Ad26.COV2.S COVID-19 vaccine or a placebo. The CDR3 loop reads CASSGTSSYEQYF. The DNA for the CDR3 is TGTGCCAGCAGCGGGACTAGTTCCTACGAGCAGTACTTC.